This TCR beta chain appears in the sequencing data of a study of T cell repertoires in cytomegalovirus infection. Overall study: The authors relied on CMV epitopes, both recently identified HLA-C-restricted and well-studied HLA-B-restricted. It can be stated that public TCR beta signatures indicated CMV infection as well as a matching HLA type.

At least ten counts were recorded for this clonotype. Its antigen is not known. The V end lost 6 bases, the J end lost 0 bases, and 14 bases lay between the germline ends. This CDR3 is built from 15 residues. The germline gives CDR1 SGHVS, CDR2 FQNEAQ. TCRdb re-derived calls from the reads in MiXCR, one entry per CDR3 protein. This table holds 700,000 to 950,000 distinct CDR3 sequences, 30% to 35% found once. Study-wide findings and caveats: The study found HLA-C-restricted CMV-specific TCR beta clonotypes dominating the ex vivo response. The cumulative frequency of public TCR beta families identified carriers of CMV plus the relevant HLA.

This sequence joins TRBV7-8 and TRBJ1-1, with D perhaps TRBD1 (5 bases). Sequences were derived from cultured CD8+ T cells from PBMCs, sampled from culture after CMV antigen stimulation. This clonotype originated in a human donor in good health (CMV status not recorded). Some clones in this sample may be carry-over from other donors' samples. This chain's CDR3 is CASSARDPMNTEAFF. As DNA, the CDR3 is TGTGCCAGCAGTGCCCGGGACCCCATGAACACTGAAGCTTTCTTT.